This TCR beta chain was recovered during a study of neurological immune-mediated disorders. Study-level points and caveats: Falling below healthy controls, multiple sclerosis showed the least TCR clonal expansion, while HTLV-1-associated myelopathy showed the most. None of the CDR3 amino acid sequences in expanded clones turned up in more than one subject, which points to private repertoires in all groups.

5'RACE employing 10-nucleotide random UMIs yielded the cDNA. TCRdb re-called the 5' RACE reads through MiXCR, storing one row per CDR3 protein. The sample records tens of thousands of distinct CDR3 sequences, about 14% being singletons. Germline CDR1 and CDR2: ENHRY and SYGVKD. V dropped 0 bases and J dropped 1 base, with 13 bases sitting between them. This CDR3 has 16 residues. This clonotype occurred many times. The target antigen is unknown. The origin of this receptor is a woman aged 45-65 years in good health. The sequenced sample was PBMCs. V is TRBV10-3 and J is TRBJ2-7, with TRBD1 as a possible D gene (5 bases). CDR3 loop: CAISESRPSGSYEQYF. The CDR3 DNA sequence: TGTGCCATCAGTGAGTCTAGACCTTCAGGGTCCTACGAGCAGTACTTC.